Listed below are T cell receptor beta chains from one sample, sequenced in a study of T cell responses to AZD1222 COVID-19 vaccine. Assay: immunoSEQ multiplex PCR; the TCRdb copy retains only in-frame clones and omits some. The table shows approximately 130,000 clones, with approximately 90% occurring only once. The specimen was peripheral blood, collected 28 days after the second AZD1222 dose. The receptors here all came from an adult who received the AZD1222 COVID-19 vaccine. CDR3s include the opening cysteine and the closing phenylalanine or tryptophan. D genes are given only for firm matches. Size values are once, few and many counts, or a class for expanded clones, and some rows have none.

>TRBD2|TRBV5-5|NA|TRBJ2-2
TGTGCCAGCAGCTGGGGACTAGCGGGGGGAAAGAACACCGGGGAGCTGTTTTTT
CASSWGLAGGKNTGELFF
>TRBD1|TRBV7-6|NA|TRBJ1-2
TGTGCCAGCAGCTCAGGGACAGCAAGTTTCTATGGCTACACCTTC
CASSSGTASFYGYTF
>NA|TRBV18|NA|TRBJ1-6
TGTGCCAGCTCACCGGGGGATAATTCACCCCTCCACTTT
CASSPGDNSPLHF
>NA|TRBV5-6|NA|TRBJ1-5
TGTGCCAGCAGCTGGGGGAGGGTCGGCAATCAGCCCCAGCATTTT
CASSWGRVGNQPQHF
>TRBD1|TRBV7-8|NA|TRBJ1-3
TGTGCCAGCAGCCTAAACAGGGGTGACACCATATATTTT
CASSLNRGDTIYF
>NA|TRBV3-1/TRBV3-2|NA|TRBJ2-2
TGTGCCAGCAGCGCCGGACTTAACACCGGGGAGCTGTTTTTT
CASSAGLNTGELFF
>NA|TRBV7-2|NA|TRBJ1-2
TGTGCCAGCAGCCCAACCCGACAGAGACCTAACTATGGCTACACCTTC
CASSPTRQRPNYGYTF
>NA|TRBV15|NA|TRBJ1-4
TGTGCCACCAGCCCACAGGGCCTTCGTGAAAAACTGTTTTTT
CATSPQGLREKLFF
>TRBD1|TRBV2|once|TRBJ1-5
TGTGCCAGCAGCGAAGACAGGGATGGGGGCCAGCCCCAGCATTTT
CASSEDRDGGQPQHF
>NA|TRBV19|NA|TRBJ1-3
TGTGCCAGTCGAGACCTTCACTCTGGAAACACCATATATTTT
CASRDLHSGNTIYF
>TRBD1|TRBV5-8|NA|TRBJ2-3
TGTGCCAGCAGCGACCTGACAGGGGGCGATACGCAGTATTTT
CASSDLTGGDTQYF
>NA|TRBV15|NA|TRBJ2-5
TGTGCCACCAGCAGAGATAAGGGAGAGACCCAGTACTTC
CATSRDKGETQYF
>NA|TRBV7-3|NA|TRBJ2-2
TGTGCCAGCAGCTTAAACGAGGCAGGGGAGCTGTTTTTT
CASSLNEAGELFF
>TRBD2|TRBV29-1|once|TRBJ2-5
TGCAGCGTTGTGGCTAGCGGGAGAAAGACCCAGTACTTC
CSVVASGRKTQYF
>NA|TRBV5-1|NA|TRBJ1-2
TGCGCCAGCAGCTTGCTGACGGGAAACTATGGCTACACCTTC
CASSLLTGNYGYTF
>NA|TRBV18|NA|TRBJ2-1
TGTGCCAGCTCACCAACGGGGGAAAGGGGCAATGAGCAGTTCTTC
CASSPTGERGNEQFF
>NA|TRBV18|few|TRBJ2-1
TGTGCCAGCTCACCACCTGGATCAGGGGTGAGGAATGAGCAGTTCTTC
CASSPPGSGVRNEQFF
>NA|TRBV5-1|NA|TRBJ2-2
TGCGCCAGCAGCTTCCTAGCGTCTAACACCGGGGAGCTGTTTTTT
CASSFLASNTGELFF
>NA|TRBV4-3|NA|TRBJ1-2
TGCGCCAGCAGCCAAGATCCTACGGACCTCGGGAGCTATGGCTACACCTTC
CASSQDPTDLGSYGYTF
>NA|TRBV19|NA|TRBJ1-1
TGTGCCAGTAGTAGTCTGCCTTTGGACACTGAAGCTTTCTTT
CASSSLPLDTEAFF
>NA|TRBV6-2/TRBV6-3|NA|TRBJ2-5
TGTGCCAGCAGTTCCACGGGACCTGGAAGGGAGACCCAGTACTTC
CASSSTGPGRETQYF
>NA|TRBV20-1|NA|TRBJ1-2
TGCAGTGCTAGTCAGCTATATGGCTACACCTTC
CSASQLYGYTF
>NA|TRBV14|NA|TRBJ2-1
TGTGCCAGCAGCCACGACTCATACTGGAGCTCCTACAATGAGCAGTTCTTC
CASSHDSYWSSYNEQFF
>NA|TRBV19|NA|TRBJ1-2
TGTGCCAGTAGTGTGGATTATAACTATGGCTACACCTTC
CASSVDYNYGYTF
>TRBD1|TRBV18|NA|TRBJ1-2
TGTGCCAGCTCACTCAACAGGGGCCGGGGCTATGGCTACACCTTC
CASSLNRGRGYGYTF
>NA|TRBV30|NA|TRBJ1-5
TGTGCCTGGAGTACCGGGGGTGGTGGCAATCAGCCCCAGCATTTT
CAWSTGGGGNQPQHF
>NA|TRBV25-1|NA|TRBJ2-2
TGTGCCAGCAGTGACGCAATTCCCGGGGAGCTGTTTTTT
CASSDAIPGELFF
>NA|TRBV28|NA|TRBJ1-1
TGTGCCAGCACCCTGCTGGGGACCACTGAAGCTTTCTTT
CASTLLGTTEAFF
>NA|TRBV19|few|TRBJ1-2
TGTGCCAGTAGTACATTAGGGGGACCCGACTATGGCTACACCTTC
CASSTLGGPDYGYTF
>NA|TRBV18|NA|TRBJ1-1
TGTGCCAGCTCACCACCGACAACCTATACTGAAGCTTTCTTT
CASSPPTTYTEAFF
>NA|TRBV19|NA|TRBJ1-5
TGTGCCAGTAGTATCGGGACATTCCAGCCCCAGCATTTT
CASSIGTFQPQHF
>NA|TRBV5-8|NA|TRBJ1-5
TGTGCCAGCAGCGGGACCGATTGGGCCCTAGATCAGCCCCAGCATTTT
CASSGTDWALDQPQHF
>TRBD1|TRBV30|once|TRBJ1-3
TGTGCCTGGAGGAGGGGGCGCGGAAACACCATATATTTT
CAWRRGRGNTIYF
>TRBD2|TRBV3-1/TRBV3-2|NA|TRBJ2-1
TGTGCCAGCAGCCTGCTTGGAGCTAGCGGATCCTACAATGAGCAGTTCTTC
CASSLLGASGSYNEQFF
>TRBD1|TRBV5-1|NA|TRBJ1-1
TGCGCCAGCACCCCCGGGACAGCGAACACTGAAGCTTTCTTT
CASTPGTANTEAFF
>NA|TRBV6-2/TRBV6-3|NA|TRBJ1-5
TGTGCCAGCAGTTGGAAGGGCTTCGGTCGGGCCGGGGTTCAGCCCCAGCATTTT
CASSWKGFGRAGVQPQHF
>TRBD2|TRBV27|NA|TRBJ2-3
TGTGCCAGCAGTTTATCGGCGAGTTGGCTAGCGGGGGACACGCAGTATTTT
CASSLSASWLAGDTQYF
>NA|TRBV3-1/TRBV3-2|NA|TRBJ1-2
TGTGCCAGCAGCCATGCCCGACGTGAGGGTGGCTACACCTTC
CASSHARREGGYTF
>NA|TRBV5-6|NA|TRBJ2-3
TGTGCCAGCAGCTCCAGGATGGAAGGCACAGATACGCAGTATTTT
CASSSRMEGTDTQYF
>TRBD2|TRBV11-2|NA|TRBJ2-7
TGTGCCAGCAGCCCAGATAGCGGGCTCCCCTACGAGCAGTACTTC
CASSPDSGLPYEQYF
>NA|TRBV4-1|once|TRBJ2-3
TGCGCCAGCAGCGCTACTAGGGCACCCACAGATACGCAGTATTTT
CASSATRAPTDTQYF